A single sample gave rise to the 5 T cell receptor beta chains below, sequenced in a study of T cells in narcolepsy. The data were produced by immunoSEQ multiplex PCR, yet TCRdb's version contains in-frame clones alone and is incomplete. The sample yields some 25,000 clones, approximately 85% seen once. Sequenced material: CD45RA- memory CD4+ T cells from PBMCs. Receptors were obtained from a human donor with narcolepsy.

The rearrangement joins TRBV5-1 to TRBJ2-1; 13 positions match TRBD2. Germline loops: CDR1 SGHRS, CDR2 YFSETQ. With 4 bases clipped from V and 4 bases from J, the junction kept 2 bases outside the gene matches. CDR3 length: 15 residues. Written as DNA, the CDR3 is TGCGCCAGCAGCGCGGGACTAGCGGGGTACAATGAGCAGTTCTTC. This translates into CASSAGLAGYNEQFF.

The V gene is TRBV19, the J gene TRBJ2-1, with TRBD2 matching 12 bases. The J segment lost 8 bases and the V segment lost 6 bases, leaving 2 bases of the junction unmatched. The CDR3 runs 13 residues. Germline values: CDR1 LNHDA, CDR2 SQIVND (reference sequence). CDR3 DNA: TGTGCCAGTAGGACTAGCGGGAGTGATGAGCAGTTCTTC. This gives the protein CASRTSGSDEQFF.

The chain employs TRBV19 and TRBJ2-3, with TRBD2 as a possible D gene (6 bases). This CDR3 has 14 amino acids. V shed 3 bases and J shed 5 bases, with 12 bases lying between them. The germline CDR1 and CDR2 sequences are LNHDA and SQIVND (reference sequence). The CDR3 DNA reads as TGTGCCAGTAGTATTAGCGGCGCCGGAGATACGCAGTATTTT. Its protein product is CASSISGAGDTQYF.

The CDR3 is CASSLGQGGGELFF. CDR3 nucleotide sequence: TGTGCCAGCAGCCTTGGCCAGGGCGGCGGGGAGCTGTTTTTT. The chain uses TRBV7-2 and TRBJ2-2; TRBD1 might be the D (5 bases). V lost 5 bases and J 7 bases, leaving 14 bases between the germline ends. Germline CDR1 reads SGHTA; CDR2 reads FQGNSA. This CDR3 has 14 residues. Based on the CDR3 plus reference TRBV7-2 and TRBJ2-2, the full variable domain is GAGVSQSPSNKVTEKGKDVELRCDPISGHTALYWYRQSLGQGLEFLIYFQGNSAPDKSGLPSDRFSAERTGGSVSTLTIQRTQQEDSAVYLCASSLGQGGGELFFGEGSRLTVL.

The chain uses TRBV5-1 and TRBJ2-3; TRBD2 is a possible D gene (7 bases). The CDR3 consists of 15 residues. Trimming cost V 3 bases and J 4 bases, with 15 bases left between them. Germline-derived CDR1 and CDR2 are SGHRS and YFSETQ. CDR3 loop: CASSWTREGADTQYF. The CDR3 coding sequence is TGCGCCAGCAGCTGGACCAGGGAGGGGGCAGATACGCAGTATTTT.